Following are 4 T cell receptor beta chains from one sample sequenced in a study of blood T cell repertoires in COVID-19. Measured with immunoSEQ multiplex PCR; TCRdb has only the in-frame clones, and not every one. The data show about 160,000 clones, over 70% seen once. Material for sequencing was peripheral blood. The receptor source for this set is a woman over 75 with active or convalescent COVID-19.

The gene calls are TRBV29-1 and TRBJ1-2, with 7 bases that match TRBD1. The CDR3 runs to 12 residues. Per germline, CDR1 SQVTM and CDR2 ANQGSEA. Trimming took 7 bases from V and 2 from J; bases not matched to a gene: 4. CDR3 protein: CSAIQGNYGYTF. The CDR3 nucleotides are TGCAGCGCAATACAGGGGAACTATGGCTACACCTTC.

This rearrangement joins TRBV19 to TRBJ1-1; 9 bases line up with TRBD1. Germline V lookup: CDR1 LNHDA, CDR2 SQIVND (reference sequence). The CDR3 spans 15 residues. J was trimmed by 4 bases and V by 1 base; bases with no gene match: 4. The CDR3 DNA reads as TGTGCCAGTAGTATAGGGGGACAGGGCCCCACTGAAGCTTTCTTT. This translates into CASSIGGQGPTEAFF.

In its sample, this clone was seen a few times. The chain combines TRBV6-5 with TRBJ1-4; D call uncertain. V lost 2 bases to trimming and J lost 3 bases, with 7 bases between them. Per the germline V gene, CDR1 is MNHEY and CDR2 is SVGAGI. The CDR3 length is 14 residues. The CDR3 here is CASSYAGSNEKLFF. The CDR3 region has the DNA TGTGCCAGCAGTTACGCGGGCTCTAATGAAAAACTGTTTTTT.

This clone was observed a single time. The CDR3 spells CASSQDYSGAYGYTF. The DNA of the CDR3 is TGCGCCAGCAGCCAAGATTATTCAGGGGCCTATGGCTACACCTTC. V gene TRBV4-3 combines with J gene TRBJ1-2, with a possible D match to TRBD1 (6 bases). CDR1 is LGHNA and CDR2 is YSLEER in the germline V gene. With 0 bases removed from V and 4 bases from J, the gap between germline ends came to 12 bases. This CDR3 contains 15 residues.